This TCR beta chain originates from a study of shared clonotypes between healthy human individuals (TCRdb year 2020). About the investigation overall: The cohort included three men and two women between 18 and 49 years of age. To increase sequencing depth and limit assay-specific biases, different laboratories used diverse techniques to prepare libraries and sequence TCR repertoires. Blood TCR repertoires of about 5 healthy adults were deeply sequenced to estimate repertoire size and the extent of clonotype sharing between individuals. Per donor, three plates each were used for CD4 naive and CD4 memory, two for CD8 naive, and one for CD8 memory. Per donor, leukapheresis produced somewhere between about 0.85 and 8.9 billion PBMCs.

Broad study findings and their caveats: Pairwise subsampling led to the expectation that sequencing depth would affect the degree of clonotype sharing among donors. Across a few donors, about 4.5% of naive CD4, roughly 3.8% of naive CD8, 2% to 2.5% of memory CD4, and under 0.45% of memory CD8 clonotypes were shared. Compared with non-shared clonotypes, the clonotypes found in all four sorted-subset donors had higher generation probabilities. Only blood was sampled, and tissue TCR repertoires likely differ from those in blood. Naive subsets generally had larger estimated clonotype richness than memory subsets. Rarefaction of sorted-subset datasets indicated incomplete sequencing despite the large sequencing depth. Because the study included a small number of donors, the genetic and exposure-history diversity represented was limited.

TCR CDR3 regions were amplified from genomic DNA by multiplex PCR using the deep immunoSEQ assay. For each cell subset, the extracted genomic DNA was distributed evenly across all wells of several immunoSEQ 96-well plates, and each plate served as one replicate. For sorted subsets, 150 to 200 ng genomic DNA, equal to tens of thousands of T cell genomes, was loaded into each replicate PCR. The purified libraries were quantified using a Qubit 3.0 fluorometer, sized with a Bioanalyzer 2100, and then quantified again using the KAPA Library Quantification kit. A separate single-read 150-cycle Illumina NextSeq 550 flow cell was used to sequence each immunoSEQ 96-well plate. The authors processed their data as follows. The immunoSEQ output contained only junctional sequences without quality scores, so filtering could not match that applied to full-length reads. To assign V/J genes and CDR3, sequences were annotated against IMGT germline references using PyIR, a Python wrapper for IgBLAST v1.9. Any read was removed if the V/J assignment was weak (E-value above 1e-6), the CDR3 was missing, or the read contained stop codons, out-of-frame junctions, or ambiguous translated residues. A V3J clonotype was defined by an identical inferred V gene, J gene, and CDR3 amino acid sequence. Percentage overlap between repertoires was computed as shared unique clonotypes divided by the size of the smaller repertoire. Richness of each repertoire was evaluated using RTK rarefaction, the Chao1 estimator, and Recon v2.1 estimates of unobserved clonotypes. OLGA was used to compute generation probabilities for all TCRbeta clonotypes that the gDNA method yielded from four donors. TCRdb limited this immuneACCESS table to in-frame rearrangements with V and J called. A share of clones is missing; checked studies link under half to unresolved V genes, and the rest is unexplained. D and trimming were read from the DNA, whereas the V and J calls and clone size are those reported in that table. The sample has around 700,000 clones on record, approximately 79% of them singletons. The ten largest clones take up 1.5% to 2% of the sample.

Donors were healthy HIV-negative adults with no recently reported acute infections or vaccinations. Only Caucasian adults living in Nashville, Tennessee, USA were represented among the donors. CD4+ T cells were enriched by magnetic negative selection; naive cells were then positively selected on CD45RA, and the negative fraction formed the memory subset. Blood was obtained by leukapheresis, after which PBMCs were separated by Ficoll-Histopaque density gradient centrifugation and cryopreserved in liquid nitrogen vapor phase. Analytical flow cytometry was used to check the purity and quantity of every magnetically sorted T cell population. From each sorted fraction, genomic DNA was isolated and quantified by UV absorbance on a Nanodrop 2000c. From the cysteine up to the phenylalanine, the CDR3 has a length of 16 residues. The sequence is cut down to CDR3 DNA, 48 bases in frame from base 1. V is reduced by 5 bases and J by 5 bases, leaving a spacing of 19 bases between them. The germline V gene provides CDR1 SGHNT and CDR2 YENEEA.

With respect to this clone: What this receptor recognizes is not known. Within one base of it there is no much larger clone, and no base qualities were kept.

The chain is assembled from TRBV11-3 and TRBJ2-1, with the D assignment possibly TRBD1 or TRBD2, given 6 matching bases for each. The sequenced material came from memory CD4+ T cells sorted from blood. The sample's cell subset or site, from its label and the paper: CD45RA-negative fraction. This sequence was found in a woman aged 25 to 45 in good health. The DNA reads TGTGCCAGCAGCGCAGTCGGGGGCCTTTTACACAATGAGCAGTTCTTC. Translated, it gives CASSAVGGLLHNEQFF.